This T cell receptor beta chain appears in the sequencing data of a study of T cells in Graves' hyperthyroidism and ophthalmopathy. Study information: Pretreatment peripheral blood was obtained at initial diagnosis. Study conclusions and caveats: Ophthalmopathy was told apart from stable hyperthyroidism by a 13 V-J model. Ophthalmopathy onset followed model prediction by a median approximately seven months.

Thyroid ultrasound, orbital computed tomography, clinical symptoms, and serum thyroxine and TRAb underpinned diagnoses. Comments on this clonotype: The antigen is unknown.

Authors of the study amplified TCR beta CDR3 regions from RNA transcripts. Primed by the HTBI set, a first-round RT-PCR was run on the TCR CDR3. TCRdb fed the multiplex PCR reads into MiXCR, producing one record per CDR3 protein. Here the sample spans 530,000 or so distinct CDR3 sequences, approximately 25% being singletons. The CDR3 totals 14 residues. V was clipped by 1 base and J by 14 bases, with 19 bases between them. Per the germline V gene, CDR1 is SGHRS and CDR2 is YFSETQ. The chain combines TRBV5-1 with TRBJ2-4; D is perhaps TRBD2 (7 bases). The source material was blood. The TCR was taken from a woman in her 30s with Graves' ophthalmopathy. CDR3 residues: CASSLFSGGGGEYF. CDR3 DNA: TGCGCCAGCAGCTTGTTCTCGGGGGGCGGTGGGGAGTACTTC.